The 11 T cell receptor beta chains below come from one sample, sequenced in a study of cytomegalovirus exposure and HLA in healthy donors (TCRdb year 2017). Library creation used the immunoSEQ multiplex PCR assay. The multiplex PCR relied on a mix of 60 forward primers for TCR Vbeta segments and 13 reverse primers for TCR Jbeta segments. The clones in this table, taken by TCRdb from immuneACCESS, are in-frame only. Not every clone is retained; where verified, under half of the shortfall comes from an unresolved V gene, and the cause of the rest is unknown. Recorded for this sample are around 140,000 clones; approximately 82% of them occurred a single time. Together, the top ten hold 1.4% to 1.5% of the sample. The specimen sequenced was PBMCs. These receptors all come from a female donor in good health and CMV-seronegative.

The rearrangement uses TRBV5-1 and TRBJ1-3; TRBD1 agrees at 9 bases. The CDR3 consists of 13 residues. The V gene's germline CDR1 is SGHRS and CDR2 YFSETQ. The ends lost 7 bases at V and 4 bases at J; junction bases unmatched: 3. The CDR3 DNA sequence: TGCGCCAGCGGGACAGGGACGGGAAACACCATATATTTT. This sequence encodes CASGTGTGNTIYF.

This clone was detected once. The chain has TRBV25-1 and TRBJ2-7, with 10 bases identical to TRBD2. J was trimmed by 3 bases and V by 3 bases; bases with no gene match: 2. Per germline, CDR1 MGHDK and CDR2 SYGVNS. This CDR3 has 14 residues. CDR3 loop: CASSDGLADYEQYF. The CDR3 coding sequence is TGTGCCAGCAGTGATGGACTAGCGGACTACGAGCAGTACTTC.

V and J are TRBV9 and TRBJ1-5; 9 bases are a match to TRBD1. With 4 bases clipped from V and 3 bases from J, the junction kept 11 bases outside the gene matches. CDR3 length equals 17 residues. Germline CDR1 reads SGDLS; CDR2 reads YYNGEE. CDR3 residues: CASSPHSGTGNNQPQHF. Written as DNA, the CDR3 is TGTGCCAGCAGCCCCCACTCCGGGACAGGGAACAATCAGCCCCAGCATTTT. Full variable domain (remainder filled in from reference TRBV9 and TRBJ1-5): DSGVTQTPKHLITATGQRVTLRCSPRSGDLSVYWYQQSLDQGLQFLIQYYNGEERAKGNILERFSAQQFPDLHSELNLSSLELGDSALYFCASSPHSGTGNNQPQHFGDGTRLSIL.

The chain links TRBV5-6 to TRBJ1-2; possible D gene TRBD1, 5 bases. V gave up 1 base and J gave up 8 bases, with 12 bases separating them. The CDR3 has 13 residues. Germline V gene sequence: CDR1 SGHDT, CDR2 YYEEEE. CDR3 nucleotide sequence: TGTGCCAGCAGCTTGTATCAGGGAGGGGGCTACACCTTC. As protein: CASSLYQGGGYTF.

The table lists this clone with a few counts. The chain is built from TRBV23-1 and TRBJ2-5, with 8 bases identical to TRBD1. TRBV23-1 is recorded as an ORF, its role being uncertain. The CDR3 runs to 15 residues. V was clipped by 4 bases and J by 4 bases; unmatched bases: 8. The chain's CDR3 is CASSPLGQGPETQYF. The CDR3 DNA follows: TGCGCCAGCAGTCCACTCGGACAGGGCCCAGAGACCCAGTACTTC.

This chain uses TRBV4-1 with TRBJ2-1, with a possible D match to TRBD2 (6 bases). V was trimmed by 1 base and J by 2 bases, leaving 15 bases between them. Looked up from germline, CDR1 is MGHRA and CDR2 is YSYEKL. The CDR3 spans 17 residues. CDR3 region: CASSQGPGATTYNEQFF. The CDR3 DNA reads as TGCGCCAGCAGCCAAGGTCCGGGAGCCACAACCTACAATGAGCAGTTCTTC.

The chain is built from TRBV5-1 and TRBJ1-4; D gene uncertain. Germline CDR1 is SGHRS and CDR2 is YFSETQ. The V and J ends lost 0 bases and 2 bases respectively, with 11 bases between them. The CDR3 extends over 16 amino acids. DNA for the CDR3: TGCGCCAGCAGCTTGGCGGGGAGGTCCACTAATGAAAAACTGTTTTTT. It is translated as CASSLAGRSTNEKLFF.

The genes are TRBV6-5 and TRBJ1-5; 7 bases align to TRBD1. The V and J ends lost 5 bases and 7 bases, in that order; junction bases with no gene match: 8. This CDR3 is 14 amino acids long. Germline V gene lookup returns CDR1 MNHEY and CDR2 SVGAGI. The CDR3 loop is CASSVTGLGQPQHF. Here the CDR3 DNA reads TGTGCCAGCAGTGTGACAGGGCTAGGGCAGCCCCAGCATTTT.

This clone has more than one count but fewer than ten. V gene TRBV7-6 combines with J gene TRBJ2-5; the D is unclear. The CDR3 runs 12 residues. Trimming removed 3 bases from V and 4 bases from J, with 6 bases in between. Per germline, CDR1 SGHVS and CDR2 FNYEAQ. Here the CDR3 reads CASSLRPETQYF. The CDR3 nucleotides read TGTGCCAGCAGCTTGAGGCCAGAGACCCAGTACTTC.

This sequence joins TRBV6-5 and TRBJ2-2; the D gene is possibly TRBD2 (6 bases). The CDR3 sequence is 16 residues long. Germline loops: CDR1 MNHEY, CDR2 SVGAGI. The ends were cut back, 0 bases at V and 4 bases at J, with 12 bases in the middle. As DNA, the CDR3 is TGTGCCAGCAGTTACTCCCCTAGCGACCTCACCGGGGAGCTGTTTTTT. Protein product: CASSYSPSDLTGELFF.

The rearrangement joins TRBV30 to TRBJ2-1; perhaps TRBD2 as D (5 bases). This CDR3 region has 15 residues. Deletions cut 0 bases from V and 2 bases from J, with 11 bases between. The germline V gene encodes CDR1 GTSNPN and CDR2 SVGIG (reference sequence). The CDR3 region has the DNA TGTGCCTGGAGTGTACCCCCCGGGGCCTACAATGAGCAGTTCTTC. Amino acids: CAWSVPPGAYNEQFF.